This TCR beta chain was identified during a study of Ad26.COV2.S vaccination and SARS-CoV-2 variants. A note on this clone: What it binds is unknown.

Study-level points and caveats: Substantial breadth in spike-specific CD8+ and CD4+ T cell responses was reportedly seen after vaccination.

The treatment: around 19 received Ad26.COV2.S at low or high dose, single or two shots; several received placebo; per-sample allocation not given. After the first vaccine or placebo injection, samples were drawn on day 63. Recruitment in Boston yielded a donor of adult age, 18-55 years. Produced via immunoSEQ multiplex PCR; TCRdb's table is partial and in-frame only. Of 450,000 to 550,000 clones listed, 75% to 90% are singletons. Germline assignment: CDR1 LGHDT and CDR2 YNNKEL (reference sequence). With 0 bases removed from V and 2 bases from J, the gap between germline ends came to 11 bases. CDR3 length: 16 residues.

The TCR comes from a person between 18 and 65 years old who received the Ad26.COV2.S COVID-19 vaccine or a placebo. The specimen was peripheral blood, collected in a trial of Ad26.COV2.S vaccine versus placebo. The genes are TRBV3-1 (or the pseudogene TRBV3-2) and TRBJ2-1, with D unresolved. CDR3 nucleotide sequence: TGTGCCAGCAGCCAAGATCTTGCGACCGCCTACAATGAGCAGTTCTTC. This codes for CASSQDLATAYNEQFF.